A single sample gave rise to the 24 T cell receptor beta chains below, sequenced in a study of blood T cell repertoires in COVID-19. Method: immunoSEQ multiplex PCR; TCRdb's copy keeps in-frame clones and lacks some. The repertoire holds about 120,000 clones, with 75% to 90% as singletons. The sequencing input was peripheral blood. Receptors originate from a man between 65 and 85 years old with active or convalescent COVID-19.

The gene calls are TRBV3-1 (or the pseudogene TRBV3-2) and TRBJ1-3; D is unclear. The V gene lost 0 bases and the J gene lost 9 bases, with 12 bases spanning the gap. The CDR3 is 14 residues long. Germline assignment: CDR1 LGHDT and CDR2 YNNKEL (reference sequence). The CDR3 DNA reads as TGTGCCAGCAGCCAAGATGGGGTTGGAGGCACCATATATTTT. This gives the protein CASSQDGVGGTIYF.

The rearrangement joins TRBV2 to TRBJ1-2; D is possibly TRBD1 (5 bases). Germline CDR1 and CDR2: SNHLY and FYNNEI. The CDR3 spans 13 residues. V lost 6 bases, J lost 4 bases, and 12 bases lay in between. DNA for the CDR3: TGTGCCAGCAGGGCAGGGCAGGGCTATGGCTACACCTTC. It encodes CASRAGQGYGYTF.

The CDR3 region has the DNA TGTGCCAGCAGTGAAGCGCTTAGGGACAGGGGTGGGACCCAGTACTTC. Amino acids: CASSEALRDRGGTQYF. The gene calls are TRBV6-1 and TRBJ2-5; 10 bases are shared with TRBD1. Unmatched junction bases numbered 8, after V lost 0 bases and J lost 7 bases. Looked up from germline, CDR1 is MNHNS and CDR2 is SASEGT. The CDR3 is made up of 16 amino acids.

V gene TRBV9 combines with J gene TRBJ2-1; D uncertain. The CDR3 has 14 residues. Trimming removed 4 bases from V and 0 bases from J, with 8 bases in between. Looked up from germline, CDR1 is SGDLS and CDR2 is YYNGEE. The CDR3 is CASSPESSYNEQFF. The CDR3 DNA follows: TGTGCCAGCAGCCCGGAGAGCTCCTACAATGAGCAGTTCTTC.

The V call is TRBV11-3, the J call TRBJ2-1, with 9 bases aligning to TRBD2. V shed 1 base and J 9 bases; nucleotides not matched to a gene: 7. Germline V gene sequence: CDR1 SGHNT, CDR2 YENEEA. This CDR3 is built from 15 residues. The CDR3 DNA sequence: TGTGCCAGCAGCTTAGGGGGCGGGAGGGCCGGTGAGCAGTTCTTC. This translates into CASSLGGGRAGEQFF.

The chain couples TRBV7-9 to TRBJ1-1; no reliable D call. Per the germline V gene, CDR1 is SEHNR and CDR2 is FQNEAQ (reference sequence). Trimming left V 3 bases short and J 1 base short, with 6 bases between. This CDR3 has 13 residues. Written as DNA, the CDR3 is TGTGCCAGCAGCTTCACCGGGAACACTGAAGCTTTCTTT. Translating gives CASSFTGNTEAFF.

The rearrangement links TRBV3-1 (or the pseudogene TRBV3-2) to TRBJ2-7; 7 bases map to TRBD2. Germline CDR1 reads LGHDT; CDR2 reads YNNKEL (reference sequence). This CDR3 is 13 amino acids long. Unmatched junction bases numbered 3, after V lost 4 bases and J lost 3 bases. CDR3 protein: CASSPRTSYEQYF. The DNA of the CDR3 is TGTGCCAGCAGCCCCAGGACTAGCTACGAGCAGTACTTC.

The chain joins TRBV3-1 (or the pseudogene TRBV3-2) to TRBJ1-6, with D maybe TRBD1 (5 bases). The CDR3 spans 15 residues. Germline loops: CDR1 LGHDT, CDR2 YNNKEL (reference sequence). Trimming left V 1 base short and J 4 bases short, with 8 bases between. CDR3 DNA: TGTGCCAGCAGCCAAGGGACACAGTATAATTCACCCCTCCACTTT. Translated, it gives CASSQGTQYNSPLHF.

This chain links TRBV18 with TRBJ2-1, with a tentative D call TRBD1 (6 bases). CDR1 is KGHSH, CDR2 LQKENI, per germline. The CDR3 runs to 16 residues. V lost 0 bases and J 0 bases, leaving 9 bases between the germline ends. DNA for the CDR3: TGTGCCAGCTCACCACCGAGGGGGAGCTCCTACAATGAGCAGTTCTTC. Encoded protein: CASSPPRGSSYNEQFF.

This clone was detected only once. The V call is TRBV7-2, the J call TRBJ2-2; 8 bases line up with TRBD2. This CDR3 is 16 amino acids long. The junction had 4 bases not matched to a gene; V was cut back by 1 base and J by 3 bases. CDR1 and CDR2 (germline): SGHTA, FQGNSA. DNA of the CDR3: TGTGCCAGCAGCTTAGACGGGAGGGCTGACACCGGGGAGCTGTTTTTT. It yields the protein CASSLDGRADTGELFF.

The chain is built from TRBV5-1 and TRBJ2-2, with TRBD1 matching 9 bases. Germline assignment: CDR1 SGHRS and CDR2 YFSETQ. Unmatched junction bases numbered 10, after V lost 1 base and J lost 6 bases. The CDR3 has 17 amino acids. CDR3 region: CASSLTGGAGEAGELFF. The CDR3 bases are TGCGCCAGCAGCTTGACAGGGGGCGCGGGTGAGGCCGGGGAGCTGTTTTTT. Full variable domain (outside the CDR3, taken from reference TRBV5-1 and TRBJ2-2): KAGVTQTPRYLIKTRGQQVTLSCSPISGHRSVSWYQQTPGQGLQFLFEYFSETQRNKGNFPGRFSGRQFSNSRSEMNVSTLELGDSALYLCASSLTGGAGEAGELFFGEGSRLTVL.

This chain uses TRBV29-1 with TRBJ2-7; 10 bases agree with TRBD2. The V gene end was trimmed by 4 bases and the J gene end by 3 bases; junction bases not matched to a gene: 3. In germline, CDR1 is SQVTM, CDR2 ANQGSEA. The CDR3 consists of 13 residues. The DNA of the CDR3 is TGCAGCGTTGGGGCTAGCGGGGGCTACGAGCAGTACTTC. Translated: CSVGASGGYEQYF.

The chain couples TRBV5-1 to TRBJ1-2; TRBD1 matches at 9 bases. The V and J ends lost 4 bases and 5 bases, in that order; junction bases with no gene match: 6. In germline, CDR1 is SGHRS, CDR2 YFSETQ. The CDR3 covers 14 residues. The CDR3 here is CASSGTGTPYGYTF. DNA of the CDR3: TGCGCCAGCAGCGGGACAGGGACCCCTTATGGCTACACCTTC.

This chain connects TRBV19 to TRBJ1-6; D possibly corresponds to TRBD1 (6 bases). Trimming removed 3 bases at V and 14 bases at J, with 20 bases between. There are 15 residues in the CDR3. Germline V lookup: CDR1 LNHDA, CDR2 SQIVND (reference sequence). CDR3 nucleotides: TGTGCCAGTAGTATCCGAGGACAGTACGGTAGCACCCTCCACTTT. It specifies CASSIRGQYGSTLHF.

The chain couples TRBV7-9 to TRBJ2-1, with 7 bases that match TRBD2. Germline CDR1 is SEHNR and CDR2 is FQNEAQ (reference sequence). V lost 4 bases and J lost 7; bases outside the gene matches: 7. The CDR3 length is 14 residues. The CDR3 region has the DNA TGTGCCAGCAGCTCGGGGCGGGAGATAAATGAGCAGTTCTTC. Translating it yields CASSSGREINEQFF.

For the CDR3, the DNA is TGTGCCAGCAGTTACCCGGCAGGGGGCGTGGAGACCCAGTACTTC. Amino acids: CASSYPAGGVETQYF. This rearrangement joins TRBV6-6 to TRBJ2-5; 8 nucleotides agree with TRBD1. The CDR3 sequence is 15 residues long. CDR1 and CDR2 from the germline V gene are MNHNY and SVGAGI (reference sequence). V trimming: 2 bases; J trimming: 5 bases; junction bases outside the gene matches: 7.

V and J are TRBV18 and TRBJ2-2, with D tentatively TRBD1 (5 bases). This CDR3 contains 15 residues. CDR1 and CDR2 from the germline V gene are KGHSH and LQKENI. With 5 bases removed from V and 4 bases from J, the gap between germline ends came to 14 bases. DNA of the CDR3: TGTGCCAGCTCATCTGGGGCCAGACCCACCGGGGAGCTGTTTTTT. Amino acid sequence: CASSSGARPTGELFF.

This clone was seen a few times. The genes are TRBV19 and TRBJ2-7, with 9 nucleotides matching TRBD1. Germline loops: CDR1 LNHDA, CDR2 SQIVND (reference sequence). The CDR3 length is 14 residues. V shed 4 bases and J 2 bases; nucleotides not matched to a gene: 3. As DNA, the CDR3 is TGTGCCAGTAGTACAGGGACAGGGCCCTACGAGCAGTACTTC. This encodes CASSTGTGPYEQYF.

The CDR3 sequence is CASSVTGLETQYF. Written as DNA, the CDR3 is TGTGCCAGCAGCGTGACAGGGTTAGAGACCCAGTACTTC. The V gene is TRBV5-8, the J gene TRBJ2-5; 7 bases match TRBD1. The ends lost 4 bases at V and 4 bases at J; junction bases unmatched: 4. The CDR3 contains 13 residues. Germline values: CDR1 SGHTS, CDR2 YDEGEE.

The rearrangement joins TRBV9 to TRBJ2-7; TRBD1 might be the D (5 bases). Trimming pared 2 bases from V and 2 bases from J, leaving 14 bases between. The CDR3 sequence is 15 residues long. Looked up from germline, CDR1 is SGDLS and CDR2 is YYNGEE. The CDR3 here is CASSVGWTPTYEQYF. The CDR3, as DNA: TGTGCCAGCAGCGTCGGCTGGACACCCACCTACGAGCAGTACTTC. Full variable domain (rest looked up from reference TRBV9 and TRBJ2-7): DSGVTQTPKHLITATGQRVTLRCSPRSGDLSVYWYQQSLDQGLQFLIQYYNGEERAKGNILERFSAQQFPDLHSELNLSSLELGDSALYFCASSVGWTPTYEQYFGPGTRLTVT.

The chain employs TRBV29-1 and TRBJ1-1; D unclear. The CDR3 has 13 amino acids. Trimming pared 4 bases from V and 0 bases from J, leaving 9 bases between. Germline CDR1 reads SQVTM; CDR2 reads ANQGSEA. The CDR3: CSVVGTLNTEAFF. CDR3 bases: TGCAGCGTTGTGGGCACTCTGAACACTGAAGCTTTCTTT.

The chain couples TRBV29-1 to TRBJ2-5; D unresolved. Germline CDR1 is SQVTM and CDR2 is ANQGSEA. V was trimmed by 7 bases and J by 1 base, leaving 10 bases between them. This CDR3 is 12 amino acids long. CDR3 DNA sequence: TGCAGCGCTTTACACAGCCAAGAGACCCAGTACTTC. This codes for CSALHSQETQYF.

The chain joins TRBV19 to TRBJ2-7; a weak D match, TRBD2 (6 bases). V lost 4 bases to trimming and J lost 6 bases, with 19 bases between them. The CDR3 runs to 15 residues. Germline V CDR1 and CDR2: LNHDA, SQIVND (reference sequence). The CDR3 bases are TGTGCCAGTAGTAATGAAGGCCAGGGACTCTCCGAGCAGTACTTC. It codes for CASSNEGQGLSEQYF.

J is TRBJ1-2 and V is TRBV7-9; D unresolved. The V end was cut by 7 bases, the J end by 4 bases, with 10 bases between. Germline CDR1 SEHNR, CDR2 FQNEAQ (reference sequence). This CDR3 is 12 amino acids long. DNA of the CDR3: TGTGCCAGCACGCACGGGGTCTATGGCTACACCTTC. Its protein is CASTHGVYGYTF.